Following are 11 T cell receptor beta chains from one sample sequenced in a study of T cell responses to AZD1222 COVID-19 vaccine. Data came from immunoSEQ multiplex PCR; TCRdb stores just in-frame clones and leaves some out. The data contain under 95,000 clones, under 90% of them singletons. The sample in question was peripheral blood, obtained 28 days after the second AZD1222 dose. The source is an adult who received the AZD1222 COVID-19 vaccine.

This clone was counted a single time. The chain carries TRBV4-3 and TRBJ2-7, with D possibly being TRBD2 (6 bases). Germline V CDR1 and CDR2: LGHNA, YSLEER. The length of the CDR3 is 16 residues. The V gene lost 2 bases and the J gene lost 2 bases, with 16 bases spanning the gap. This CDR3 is CASSQTSTSWPYEQYF. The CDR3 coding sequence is TGCGCCAGCAGCCAAACCTCCACTAGCTGGCCCTACGAGCAGTACTTC.

The CDR3 sequence: CASSITADYEQYF. CDR3 nucleotide sequence: TGTGCCAGTAGTATAACGGCGGACTACGAGCAGTACTTC. This chain links TRBV19 with TRBJ2-7, with D unclear. V was cut by 2 bases and J by 3 bases, with 8 bases left in between. Germline V gene data show CDR1 as LNHDA and CDR2 as SQIVND (reference sequence). The CDR3 is 13 residues long.

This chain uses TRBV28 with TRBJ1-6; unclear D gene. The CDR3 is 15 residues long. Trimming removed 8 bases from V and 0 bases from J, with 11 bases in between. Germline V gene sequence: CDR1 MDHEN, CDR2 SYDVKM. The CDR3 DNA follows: TGTGCCAGCGGCGGAGCAAGCTCCTATAATTCACCCCTCCACTTT. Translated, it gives CASGGASSYNSPLHF.

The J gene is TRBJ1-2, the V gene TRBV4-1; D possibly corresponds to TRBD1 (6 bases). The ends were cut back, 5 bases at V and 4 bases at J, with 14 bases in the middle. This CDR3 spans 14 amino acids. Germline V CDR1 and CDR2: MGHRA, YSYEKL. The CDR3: CASSSRDIGYGYTF. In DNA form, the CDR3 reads TGCGCCAGCAGCTCCCGGGACATCGGCTATGGCTACACCTTC.

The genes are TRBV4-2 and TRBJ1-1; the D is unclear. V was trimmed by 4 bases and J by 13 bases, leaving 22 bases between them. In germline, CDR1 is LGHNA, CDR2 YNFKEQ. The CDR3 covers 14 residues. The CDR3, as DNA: TGTGCCAGCAGCCGAACCACGGGAACACCATCGGATTTCTTT. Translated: CASSRTTGTPSDFF.

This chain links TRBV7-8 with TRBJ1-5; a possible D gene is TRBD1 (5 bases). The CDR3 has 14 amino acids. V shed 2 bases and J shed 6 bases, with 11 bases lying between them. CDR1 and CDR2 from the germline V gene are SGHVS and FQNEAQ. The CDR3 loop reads CASSLRGDRQPQHF. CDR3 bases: TGTGCCAGCAGCTTACGGGGGGACCGTCAGCCCCAGCATTTT.

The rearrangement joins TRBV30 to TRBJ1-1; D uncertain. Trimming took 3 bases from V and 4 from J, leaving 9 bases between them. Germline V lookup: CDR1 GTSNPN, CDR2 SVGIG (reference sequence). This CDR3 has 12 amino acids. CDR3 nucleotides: TGTGCCTGGAGGTTTGGCAGCACTGAAGCTTTCTTT. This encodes CAWRFGSTEAFF.

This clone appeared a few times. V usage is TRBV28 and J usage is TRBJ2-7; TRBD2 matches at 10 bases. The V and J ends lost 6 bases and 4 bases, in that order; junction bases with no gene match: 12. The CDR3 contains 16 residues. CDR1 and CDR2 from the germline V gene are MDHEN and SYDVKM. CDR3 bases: TGTGCCAGCAGGTCCTGGGTAGCGGGGGGTCCTTACGAGCAGTACTTC. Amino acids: CASRSWVAGGPYEQYF.

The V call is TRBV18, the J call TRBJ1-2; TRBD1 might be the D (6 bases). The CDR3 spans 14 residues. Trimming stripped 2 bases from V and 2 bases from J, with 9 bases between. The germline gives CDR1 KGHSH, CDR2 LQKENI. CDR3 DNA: TGTGCCAGCTCACCAAAGACAGGCAACTATGGCTACACCTTC. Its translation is CASSPKTGNYGYTF.

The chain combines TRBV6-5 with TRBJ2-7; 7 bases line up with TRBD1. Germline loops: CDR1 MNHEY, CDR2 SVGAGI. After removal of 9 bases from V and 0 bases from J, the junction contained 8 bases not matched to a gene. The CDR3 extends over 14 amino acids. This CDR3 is CASKGADSSYEQYF. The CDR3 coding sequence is TGTGCCAGTAAGGGGGCGGATAGCTCCTACGAGCAGTACTTC.

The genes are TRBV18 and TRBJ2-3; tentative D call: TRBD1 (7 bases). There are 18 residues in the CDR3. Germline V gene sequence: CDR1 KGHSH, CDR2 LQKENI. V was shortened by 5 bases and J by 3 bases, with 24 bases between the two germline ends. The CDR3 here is CASSSLQTRQGWTDTQYF. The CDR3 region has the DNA TGTGCCAGCTCATCACTCCAGACTAGACAGGGATGGACAGATACGCAGTATTTT.